What follows are 18 T cell receptor beta chains derived from one specimen sequenced in a study of technical replicates of blood from several donors. TCRdb keeps only in-frame clones here, not all; method: immunoSEQ multiplex PCR. The sample lists under 90,000 clones, around 94% seen once, with 0.25% to 0.3% in the top ten. The sample taken for sequencing was T cells isolated from PBMCs. These receptors all come from a human donor in good health.

The gene calls are TRBV28 and TRBJ2-5; TRBD2 aligns across 7 bases. Germline V gene data show CDR1 as MDHEN and CDR2 as SYDVKM. The CDR3 runs 14 residues. V gave up 2 bases and J gave up 4 bases; unmatched junction bases: 4. Here the CDR3 reads CASSLTGGGETQYF. CDR3 bases: TGTGCCAGCAGTTTAACGGGAGGTGGAGAGACCCAGTACTTC.

A few counts support this clone. This sequence joins TRBV5-6 and TRBJ1-1; D not certain. This CDR3 comprises 12 residues. The germline V gene encodes CDR1 SGHDT and CDR2 YYEEEE. V was shortened by 0 bases and J by 7 bases, with 7 bases between the two germline ends. The CDR3 is CASSLAGGEAFF. The CDR3 nucleotides read TGTGCCAGCAGCTTGGCGGGAGGTGAAGCTTTCTTT. The full variable domain, its missing parts supplied by reference TRBV5-6 and TRBJ1-1, is DAGVTQSPTHLIKTRGQQVTLRCSPKSGHDTVSWYQQALGQGPQFIFQYYEEEERQRGNFPDRFSGHQFPNYSSELNVNALLLGDSALYLCASSLAGGEAFFGQGTRLTVV.

This chain links TRBV11-3 with TRBJ2-7; tentative D call: TRBD1 (5 bases). V lost 3 bases to trimming and J lost 5 bases, with 8 bases between them. The CDR3 sequence is 12 residues long. CDR1 SGHNT and CDR2 YENEEA come from the germline V gene. Written as DNA, the CDR3 is TGTGCCAGCAGCTTTCAGGGTCACGAGCAGTACTTC. It yields the protein CASSFQGHEQYF.

The J gene is TRBJ1-4, the V gene TRBV7-9, with a tentative D call TRBD1 (5 bases). The CDR3 spans 15 residues. Per germline, CDR1 SEHNR and CDR2 FQNEAQ (reference sequence). Between the trimmed V and J ends, which lost 5 bases and 5 bases, there was a span of 15 bases. CDR3 loop: CASSPAVGGNEKLFF. CDR3 DNA: TGTGCCAGCAGCCCAGCTGTGGGGGGGAATGAAAAACTGTTTTTT.

The chain employs TRBV5-1 and TRBJ2-1; possible D gene TRBD2, 6 bases. The CDR3 has 15 amino acids. Trimming removed 2 bases at V and 0 bases at J, with 9 bases between. The V gene's germline CDR1 is SGHRS and CDR2 YFSETQ. The CDR3 here is CASSFSTSSYNEQFF. DNA of the CDR3: TGCGCCAGCAGCTTTTCGACTAGCTCCTACAATGAGCAGTTCTTC. Drawing the rest from reference TRBV5-1 and TRBJ2-1, the complete variable domain is KAGVTQTPRYLIKTRGQQVTLSCSPISGHRSVSWYQQTPGQGLQFLFEYFSETQRNKGNFPGRFSGRQFSNSRSEMNVSTLELGDSALYLCASSFSTSSYNEQFFGPGTRLTVL.

The J gene is TRBJ2-1, the V gene TRBV11-3; D gene uncertain. V gave up 5 bases and J gave up 0 bases, with 8 bases separating them. Germline lookup yields CDR1 SGHNT and CDR2 YENEEA. The CDR3 is 14 residues long. CDR3 in DNA: TGTGCCAGCAGCGCCAAGAGCTCCTACAATGAGCAGTTCTTC. It specifies CASSAKSSYNEQFF.

The rearrangement links TRBV6-5 to TRBJ1-2, with 7 nucleotides matching TRBD1. The germline CDR1 and CDR2 sequences are MNHEY and SVGAGI. CDR3 length: 15 amino acids. V lost 2 bases to trimming and J lost 8 bases; unmatched junction nucleotides: 11. CDR3 sequence (DNA): TGTGCCAGCAGTTACGGGACAGCGGGCTCAAGGGGCTACACCTTC. Protein product: CASSYGTAGSRGYTF.

The chain links TRBV5-1 to TRBJ2-1; 10 bases are a match to TRBD1. The CDR3 has 15 residues. V was pared by 7 bases and J by 8 bases, with 12 bases of the junction left unmatched. Germline CDR1 SGHRS, CDR2 YFSETQ. The DNA of the CDR3 is TGCGCCAGCGCTCCTGGACAGGGGGTTGGGTATGAGCAGTTCTTC. Encoded protein: CASAPGQGVGYEQFF.

V gene TRBV19 combines with J gene TRBJ2-2, with TRBD2 as a possible D gene (6 bases). This CDR3 spans 15 amino acids. Trimming left V 6 bases short and J 5 bases short, with 16 bases between. Germline CDR1 is LNHDA and CDR2 is SQIVND (reference sequence). The CDR3 spells CASRGLSSATGELFF. Here the CDR3 DNA reads TGTGCCAGTAGAGGCCTTTCTAGCGCGACCGGGGAGCTGTTTTTT.

The rearrangement links TRBV4-1 to TRBJ1-2; 8 nucleotides agree with TRBD1. This CDR3 is 18 amino acids long. Unmatched junction bases numbered 15, after V lost 1 base and J lost 5 bases. Germline assignment: CDR1 MGHRA and CDR2 YSYEKL. The CDR3 protein is CASSQVSLFGTGLYGYTF. The CDR3 coding sequence is TGCGCCAGCAGCCAAGTGTCGCTTTTCGGGACAGGCCTTTATGGCTACACCTTC.

Of note for this clone: The identical CDR3 is also encoded by other nucleotide sequences in the sample. This rearrangement joins TRBV27 to TRBJ1-1; D remains unclear. Per germline, CDR1 MNHEY and CDR2 SMNVEV (reference sequence). The CDR3 is made up of 13 amino acids. Trimming removed 3 bases from V and 1 base from J, with 6 bases in between. The CDR3 DNA sequence: TGTGCCAGCAGTTTGTCCAGGAACACTGAAGCTTTCTTT. This gives the protein CASSLSRNTEAFF.

The V call is TRBV12-5, the J call TRBJ2-3; perhaps TRBD2 as D (6 bases). In germline, CDR1 is LGHNT, CDR2 FRNRAP. The CDR3 contains 15 residues. Trimming shortened V by 5 bases and J by 6 bases, and 18 bases separated the two germline ends. This chain's CDR3 is CASGLGAQGGDTQYF. The CDR3, as DNA: TGTGCTAGTGGTCTCGGGGCGCAGGGAGGCGATACGCAGTATTTT.

The rearrangement links TRBV2 to TRBJ1-2; no reliable D call. The CDR3 loop spans 14 amino acids. Trimming took 6 bases from V and 2 from J, leaving 13 bases between them. Per the germline V gene, CDR1 is SNHLY and CDR2 is FYNNEI. The CDR3 region has the DNA TGTGCCAGCAGGGAGGATTCTTCCAACTATGGCTACACCTTC. Translation gives CASREDSSNYGYTF.

The V call is TRBV6-6, the J call TRBJ1-5, with 8 bases matching TRBD1. Germline CDR1 and CDR2: MNHNY and SVGAGI (reference sequence). Losses at the gene ends were 0 bases for V and 9 bases for J; bases not matched to a gene: 7. CDR3 length: 15 residues. CDR3 nucleotides: TGTGCCAGCAGTTACTCGAGACAGGGGTCTAGGCCCCAGCATTTT. Translating gives CASSYSRQGSRPQHF.

The CDR3 coding sequence is TGTGCCAGCAGTGGCTATCGGGACACCATATATTTT. Amino acid sequence: CASSGYRDTIYF. The chain joins TRBV2 to TRBJ1-3, with unresolved D. CDR3 length: 12 residues. CDR1 SNHLY and CDR2 FYNNEI come from the germline V gene. The germline V and J ends were trimmed by 4 bases and 8 bases, with 9 bases remaining between them.

The chain carries TRBV6-1 and TRBJ1-2; possibly TRBD1 for D (5 bases). V lost 2 bases and J lost 6, with 22 bases in between. This CDR3 spans 17 amino acids. CDR1 and CDR2 (germline): MNHNS, SASEGT. The CDR3 nucleotides read TGTGCCAGCAGTGAAATGGTTCAGGGTCTTGGGTCGGATGGCTACACCTTC. Translation: CASSEMVQGLGSDGYTF.

This chain uses TRBV11-1 with TRBJ2-1; D is perhaps TRBD1 (5 bases). V gave up 6 bases and J gave up 7 bases, with 13 bases separating them. CDR1 is SGHAT, CDR2 FQDESV, per germline (reference sequence). This CDR3 comprises 13 residues. The chain's CDR3 is CASRPVSGNEQFF. CDR3 coding DNA: TGTGCCAGCAGACCCGTGTCAGGGAATGAGCAGTTCTTC.

V usage is TRBV6-6 and J usage is TRBJ2-7, with 9 bases identical to TRBD1. Germline loops: CDR1 MNHNY, CDR2 SVGAGI (reference sequence). This CDR3 is built from 16 residues. V dropped 4 bases and J dropped 2; count of bases not matched to a gene: 9. The CDR3 bases are TGTGCCAGCAGTTCGTTCAAGGACAGGGGAACCTACGAGCAGTACTTC. Translation: CASSSFKDRGTYEQYF.